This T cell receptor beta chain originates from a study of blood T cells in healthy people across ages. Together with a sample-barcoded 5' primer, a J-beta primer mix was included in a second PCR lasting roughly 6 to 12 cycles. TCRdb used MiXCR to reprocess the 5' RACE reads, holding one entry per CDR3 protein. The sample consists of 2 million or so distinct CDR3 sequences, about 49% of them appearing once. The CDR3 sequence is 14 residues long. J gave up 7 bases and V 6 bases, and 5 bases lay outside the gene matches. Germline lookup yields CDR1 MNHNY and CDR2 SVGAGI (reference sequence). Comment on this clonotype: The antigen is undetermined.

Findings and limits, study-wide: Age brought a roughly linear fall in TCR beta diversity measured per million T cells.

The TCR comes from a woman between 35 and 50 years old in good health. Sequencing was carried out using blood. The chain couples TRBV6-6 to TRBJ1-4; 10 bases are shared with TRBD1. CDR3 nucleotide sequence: TGTGCCAGCAGGTACCGACAGGGGGCTGAAAAACTGTTTTTT. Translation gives CASRYRQGAEKLFF.